This passage covers 5 T cell receptor beta chains from one sample sequenced in a study of control samples from healthy donors and cancer patients. The repertoire was sequenced with immunoSEQ multiplex PCR; TCRdb's copy has only in-frame clones and lacks some. The sample shows about 59,000 clones, around 87% of them seen only once. Material: PBMCs. These receptors were taken from a woman aged 60-75 years with lung cancer.

CDR3 in amino acids: CASSPTGALMNNEKLFF. CDR3 sequence (DNA): TGTGCCAGCAGCCCTACAGGGGCTCTAATGAATAATGAAAAACTGTTTTTT. The chain uses TRBV3-1 (or the pseudogene TRBV3-2) and TRBJ1-4; 7 nucleotides line up with TRBD1. The CDR3 loop spans 17 amino acids. The germline V gene has CDR1 LGHDT and CDR2 YNNKEL (reference sequence). The junction had 12 bases not matched to a gene; V was cut back by 4 bases and J by 4 bases.

The rearrangement joins TRBV6-2 or TRBV6-3 to TRBJ2-1; the match to TRBD1 covers 7 bases. Trimming took 7 bases from V and 7 from J; bases not matched to a gene: 7. CDR1 and CDR2 (germline): MNHEY, SVGEGT. The CDR3 is made up of 13 amino acids. The CDR3 reads CASTPNRGNEQFF. CDR3 nucleotides: TGTGCCAGCACCCCGAACAGGGGTAATGAGCAGTTCTTC.

The chain employs TRBV27 and TRBJ2-2, with D uncertain. V was shortened by 4 bases and J by 4 bases, with 1 base between the two germline ends. This CDR3 region has 11 residues. Per germline, CDR1 MNHEY and CDR2 SMNVEV (reference sequence). CDR3 sequence (DNA): TGTGCCAGCAGTTCCACCGGGGAGCTGTTTTTT. It translates to CASSSTGELFF.

This clone was picked up a small number of times. The rearrangement joins TRBV7-3 to TRBJ2-1; 8 bases agree with TRBD1. The CDR3 is 15 residues long. With 2 bases clipped from V and 5 bases from J, the junction kept 5 bases outside the gene matches. The germline V gene has CDR1 SGHTA and CDR2 FQGTGA. For the CDR3, the DNA is TGTGCCAGCAGCTTAGTCGGACAGGGTAACAATGAGCAGTTCTTC. It encodes CASSLVGQGNNEQFF.

The rearrangement joins TRBV19 to TRBJ1-2; the match to TRBD1 covers 9 bases. With V trimmed by 6 bases and J by 10 bases, 3 bases remained unmatched. The CDR3 consists of 11 residues. CDR1 is LNHDA and CDR2 is SQIVND in the germline V gene (reference sequence). The CDR3 spells CASRDRGSYTF. The CDR3 DNA sequence: TGTGCCAGTAGGGACAGGGGTTCCTACACCTTC.